These 27 T cell receptor beta chains came from one sample sequenced in a study of shared clonotypes between healthy human individuals. Sequencing used immunoSEQ multiplex PCR; TCRdb keeps in-frame clones, though not all of them. The sample has 600,000 to 750,000 clones; around 70% are singletons. Material for sequencing was memory CD4+ T cells sorted from blood. Subset noted: CD45RA-negative fraction. These receptors were obtained from a woman in her twenties or thirties in good health.

CDR3 protein: CATENRDFNTGELFF. In nucleotides, the CDR3 is TGTGCCACCGAGAACCGGGACTTTAACACCGGGGAGCTGTTTTTT. The V and J genes are TRBV19 and TRBJ2-2; the D gene is possibly TRBD2 (6 bases). The germline V and J ends were trimmed by 10 bases and 2 bases, with 17 bases remaining between them. The CDR3 sequence is 15 residues long. Germline CDR1 reads LNHDA; CDR2 reads SQIVND (reference sequence).

This rearrangement joins TRBV29-1 to TRBJ2-1; D is unclear. The CDR3 loop spans 13 amino acids. Trimming shortened V by 4 bases and J by 0 bases, and 7 bases separated the two germline ends. Germline CDR1 and CDR2: SQVTM and ANQGSEA. CDR3 in DNA: TGCAGCGTTGTCGAGGTCTCCTACAATGAGCAGTTCTTC. Protein product: CSVVEVSYNEQFF.

The table lists this clone with a few counts. This sequence joins TRBV18 and TRBJ1-1, with TRBD1 matching over 8 bases. The trim removed 4 bases at V and 10 bases at J, leaving 5 bases unmatched. CDR1 KGHSH and CDR2 LQKENI come from the germline V gene. This CDR3 is built from 12 residues. The CDR3 nucleotides read TGTGCCAGCTCACATGAGACAGGGGCAGCTTTCTTT. This translates into CASSHETGAAFF. Filled out from reference TRBV18 and TRBJ1-1, the complete variable domain reads NAGVMQNPRHLVRRRGQEARLRCSPMKGHSHVYWYRQLPEEGLKFMVYLQKENIIDESGMPKERFSAEFPKEGPSILRIQQVVRGDSAAYFCASSHETGAAFFGQGTRLTVV.

This clone was detected only a few times. A much larger clone sits a single nucleotide away, making a read error possible. Other DNA sequences in this specimen translate into the identical CDR3. This chain links TRBV5-1 with TRBJ2-1, with D perhaps TRBD2 (5 bases). Trimming cost V 4 bases and J 0 bases, with 11 bases left between them. Per germline, CDR1 SGHRS and CDR2 YFSETQ. This CDR3 spans 15 amino acids. In DNA form, the CDR3 reads TGCGCCAGCAGCATGGACTCCAGCTCCTACAATGAGCAGTTCTTC. Translating gives CASSMDSSSYNEQFF.

V and J are TRBV5-6 and TRBJ1-2; D remains ambiguous. V was cut by 4 bases and J by 8 bases, with 15 bases left in between. This CDR3 contains 13 residues. Germline assignment: CDR1 SGHDT and CDR2 YYEEEE. CDR3: CASSLDGPVGYTF. CDR3 bases: TGTGCCAGCAGCCTGGACGGCCCCGTCGGCTACACCTTC.

A single count supports this clone. This chain connects TRBV2 to TRBJ2-7; 9 nucleotides align to TRBD2. Germline V gene sequence: CDR1 SNHLY, CDR2 FYNNEI. With 6 bases clipped from V and 6 bases from J, the junction kept 6 bases outside the gene matches. This CDR3 has 13 residues. The CDR3 here is CASRASGNREQYF. Here the CDR3 DNA reads TGTGCCAGCAGGGCTAGCGGGAACCGCGAGCAGTACTTC.

This sequence joins TRBV4-2 and TRBJ2-1; 7 bases fit TRBD2. The germline CDR1 and CDR2 sequences are LGHNA and YNFKEQ. J lost 1 base, V lost 1 base, and 7 bases had no gene match. This CDR3 spans 17 amino acids. The CDR3 sequence: CASSQVLAGVSYNEQFF. For the CDR3, the DNA is TGTGCCAGCAGCCAAGTATTGGCGGGAGTATCCTACAATGAGCAGTTCTTC.

V gene TRBV6-6 combines with J gene TRBJ1-5; 11 bases match TRBD1. In germline, CDR1 is MNHNY, CDR2 SVGAGI (reference sequence). Unmatched junction bases numbered 8, after V lost 6 bases and J lost 7 bases. This CDR3 region has 15 residues. The CDR3 spells CASSGTGGRKQPQHF. In DNA form, the CDR3 reads TGTGCCAGCAGCGGGACAGGGGGGAGGAAGCAGCCCCAGCATTTT.

The chain recombines TRBV5-1 with TRBJ2-7; TRBD1 is a possible D gene (6 bases). CDR3 length: 18 residues. V lost 7 bases, J lost 0 bases, and 26 bases lay in between. Germline CDR1 reads SGHRS; CDR2 reads YFSETQ. The CDR3 sequence: CASAPFRAGQPGSYEQYF. The DNA for the CDR3 is TGCGCCAGCGCCCCCTTTCGTGCCGGACAGCCCGGCTCCTACGAGCAGTACTTC.

This clone was detected a few times. The chain links TRBV5-6 to TRBJ1-3, with D perhaps matching TRBD1 (5 bases). Germline-derived CDR1 and CDR2 are SGHDT and YYEEEE. The CDR3 has 15 residues. With 2 bases removed from V and 0 bases from J, the gap between germline ends came to 9 bases. The CDR3, as DNA: TGTGCCAGCAGCTTACTAACAGGCTCTGGAAACACCATATATTTT. Translating it yields CASSLLTGSGNTIYF. Supplemented by reference TRBV5-6 and TRBJ1-3, the full variable domain reads DAGVTQSPTHLIKTRGQQVTLRCSPKSGHDTVSWYQQALGQGPQFIFQYYEEEERQRGNFPDRFSGHQFPNYSSELNVNALLLGDSALYLCASSLLTGSGNTIYFGEGSWLTVV.

The chain combines TRBV7-8 with TRBJ2-6, with unresolved D. Trimming removed 5 bases from V and 0 bases from J, with 20 bases in between. Germline assignment: CDR1 SGHVS and CDR2 FQNEAQ. CDR3 length equals 19 residues. In DNA, the CDR3 is TGTGCCAGCAGCCCAATCCAATGGGCAGCCGGCTCTGGGGCCAACGTCCTGACTTTC. Its translation is CASSPIQWAAGSGANVLTF.

The chain recombines TRBV4-1 with TRBJ2-4, with D maybe TRBD2 (5 bases). V lost 3 bases, J lost 3 bases, and 9 bases lay in between. The CDR3 runs to 14 residues. Germline V lookup: CDR1 MGHRA, CDR2 YSYEKL. The CDR3 bases are TGCGCCAGCAGCCATCCGGGAATCAAAAACATTCAGTACTTC. This encodes CASSHPGIKNIQYF.

V gene TRBV11-3 combines with J gene TRBJ2-1; TRBD2 matches 8 bases. The CDR3 consists of 14 residues. V gave up 5 bases and J gave up 7 bases; unmatched junction bases: 7. CDR1 and CDR2 (germline): SGHNT, YENEEA. The DNA of the CDR3 is TGTGCCAGCAGCCGATCTCGCGGGAGGAATGAGCAGTTCTTC. Its protein is CASSRSRGRNEQFF.

The chain couples TRBV11-2 to TRBJ2-7, with 7 bases matching TRBD1. The CDR3 is 14 residues long. The junction had 5 bases not matched to a gene; V was cut back by 4 bases and J by 2 bases. Germline V lookup: CDR1 SGHAT, CDR2 FQNNGV. The CDR3, as DNA: TGTGCCAGCAGCTCTTGGACAGGACCCTACGAGCAGTACTTC. It specifies CASSSWTGPYEQYF.

The rearrangement joins TRBV27 to TRBJ2-7; D remains unclear. The V end lost 3 bases, the J end lost 1 base, and 7 bases lay between the germline ends. Germline CDR1 and CDR2: MNHEY and SMNVEV (reference sequence). CDR3 length equals 13 residues. The CDR3 loop reads CASSFSMSYEQYF. CDR3 DNA: TGTGCCAGCAGTTTCTCTATGTCCTACGAGCAGTACTTC.

For this clone: A read error may explain this, as a much larger clone is one base away. The same CDR3 can be traced to other DNA sequences in this sample. The rearrangement uses TRBV7-2 and TRBJ1-2; D gene ambiguous. CDR3 size: 14 residues. The germline V gene has CDR1 SGHTA and CDR2 FQGNSA. The germline V and J ends were trimmed by 5 bases and 0 bases, with 10 bases remaining between them. The CDR3 sequence is CASSPDGANYGYTF. The DNA of the CDR3 is TGTGCCAGCAGCCCGGACGGAGCTAACTATGGCTACACCTTC.

The chain joins TRBV18 to TRBJ2-7; TRBD2 aligns across 7 bases. V lost 0 bases to trimming and J lost 4 bases; unmatched junction nucleotides: 3. CDR1 KGHSH and CDR2 LQKENI come from the germline V gene. The CDR3 length is 14 residues. CDR3 region: CASSPPPSGYEQYF. The DNA of the CDR3 is TGTGCCAGCTCACCACCTCCTAGCGGATACGAGCAGTACTTC.

V usage is TRBV5-1 and J usage is TRBJ2-6; 9 bases line up with TRBD1. This CDR3 comprises 17 residues. J lost 2 bases, V lost 4 bases, and 7 bases had no gene match. In germline, CDR1 is SGHRS, CDR2 YFSETQ. The CDR3 sequence: CASSPIRTGAGANVLTF. In DNA, the CDR3 is TGCGCCAGCAGCCCGATCCGGACAGGGGCTGGGGCCAACGTCCTGACTTTC.

V and J are TRBV7-2 and TRBJ2-3, with 12 bases lining up with TRBD2. The CDR3 is 15 residues long. With V trimmed by 4 bases and J by 6 bases, 5 bases remained unmatched. CDR1 SGHTA and CDR2 FQGNSA come from the germline V gene. DNA of the CDR3: TGTGCCAGCAGCTCGGGACTAGCGGGCCCCGATACGCAGTATTTT. Its translation is CASSSGLAGPDTQYF.

The V call is TRBV10-3, the J call TRBJ2-3; D unclear. The CDR3 loop spans 13 amino acids. V lost 10 bases, J lost 2 bases, and 13 bases lay in between. From germline, CDR1 is ENHRY and CDR2 SYGVKD. The CDR3 coding sequence is TGTGCCACGTTTAGGAGTGACACAGATACGCAGTATTTT. Translating it yields CATFRSDTDTQYF.

The V gene is TRBV28, the J gene TRBJ2-7, with TRBD1 matching 9 bases. V dropped 6 bases and J dropped 4; count of bases not matched to a gene: 10. The length of the CDR3 is 15 residues. Germline V gene data show CDR1 as MDHEN and CDR2 as SYDVKM. The CDR3 is CASSFVGTGQYEQYF. The CDR3 DNA sequence: TGTGCCAGCAGCTTCGTCGGGACAGGGCAATACGAGCAGTACTTC.

For this clone: One junction end disagrees with the germline gene, perhaps due to a read error. The genes are TRBV5-1 and TRBJ2-3, with 7 bases matching TRBD2. The CDR3 sequence is 16 residues long. Germline V gene lookup returns CDR1 SGHRS and CDR2 YFSETQ. The CDR3 DNA sequence: TGCGCCAGCAGTTTGGGGTCTAGCGGTTCCACAGATACGCAGTATTTT. This encodes CASSLGSSGSTDTQYF.

This chain uses TRBV7-9 with TRBJ1-5; TRBD1 aligns across 11 bases. This CDR3 region has 17 residues. Germline V lookup: CDR1 SEHNR, CDR2 FQNEAQ (reference sequence). V lost 5 bases to trimming and J lost 0 bases; unmatched junction nucleotides: 6. CDR3 in DNA: TGTGCCAGCAGCAGGGGACAGGGGGTCGATAGCAATCAGCCCCAGCATTTT. Amino acids: CASSRGQGVDSNQPQHF.

The gene calls are TRBV29-1 and TRBJ1-5; no clear D gene. Trimming left V 7 bases short and J 2 bases short, with 9 bases between. Germline CDR1 SQVTM, CDR2 ANQGSEA. This CDR3 comprises 12 residues. Here the CDR3 reads CSAIWGNQPQHF. The CDR3 coding sequence is TGCAGCGCTATCTGGGGCAATCAGCCCCAGCATTTT.

The chain is built from TRBV5-6 and TRBJ1-2, with D possibly TRBD1 on 5 matching bases. The CDR3 sequence is 14 residues long. V was trimmed by 0 bases and J by 5 bases, leaving 11 bases between them. From germline, CDR1 is SGHDT and CDR2 YYEEEE. CDR3 residues: CASSLGRVLYGYTF. The CDR3 bases are TGTGCCAGCAGCTTGGGCAGGGTTTTATATGGCTACACCTTC.

CDR3 loop: CASSRGGETQYF. In nucleotides, the CDR3 is TGTGCCAGCAGCCGGGGCGGGGAGACCCAGTACTTC. The V call is TRBV27, the J call TRBJ2-5, with D perhaps TRBD1 or TRBD2 (5 bases each). This CDR3 is 12 amino acids long. The germline CDR1 and CDR2 sequences are MNHEY and SMNVEV (reference sequence). V was trimmed by 6 bases and J by 5 bases, leaving 10 bases between them.

The genes are TRBV23-1 and TRBJ2-7; TRBD2 might be the D (6 bases). TRBV23-1 is flagged as an ORF with uncertain function. The CDR3 covers 15 residues. The V and J ends lost 7 bases and 5 bases respectively, with 21 bases between them. Written as DNA, the CDR3 is TGCGCCAGCACCTCAGGAGGGGCACTTGATCACGAGCAGTACTTC. The encoded protein is CASTSGGALDHEQYF.